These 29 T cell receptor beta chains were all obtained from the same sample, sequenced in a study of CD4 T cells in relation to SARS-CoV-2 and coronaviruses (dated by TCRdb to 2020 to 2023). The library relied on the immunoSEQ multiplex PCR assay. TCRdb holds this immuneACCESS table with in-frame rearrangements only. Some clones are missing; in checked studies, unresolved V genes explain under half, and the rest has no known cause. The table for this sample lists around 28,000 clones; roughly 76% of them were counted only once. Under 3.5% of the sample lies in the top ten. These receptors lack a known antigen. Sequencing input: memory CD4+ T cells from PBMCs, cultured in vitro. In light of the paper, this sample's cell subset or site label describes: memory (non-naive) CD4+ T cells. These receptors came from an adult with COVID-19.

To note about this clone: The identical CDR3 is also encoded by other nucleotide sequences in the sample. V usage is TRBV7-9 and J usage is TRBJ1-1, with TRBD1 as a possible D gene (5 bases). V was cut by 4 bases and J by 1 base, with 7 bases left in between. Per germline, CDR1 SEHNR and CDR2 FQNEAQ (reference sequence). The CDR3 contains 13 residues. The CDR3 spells CASSSDRNTEAFF. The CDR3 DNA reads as TGTGCCAGCAGCTCAGACAGGAACACTGAAGCTTTCTTT.

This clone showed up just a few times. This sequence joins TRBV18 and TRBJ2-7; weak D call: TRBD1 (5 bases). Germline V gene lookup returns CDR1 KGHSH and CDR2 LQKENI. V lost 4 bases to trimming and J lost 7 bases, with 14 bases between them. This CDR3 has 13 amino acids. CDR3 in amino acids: CASSQGSRREQYF. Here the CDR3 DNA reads TGTGCCAGCTCACAGGGGTCTAGACGGGAGCAGTACTTC. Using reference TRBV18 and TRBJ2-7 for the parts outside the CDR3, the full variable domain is NAGVMQNPRHLVRRRGQEARLRCSPMKGHSHVYWYRQLPEEGLKFMVYLQKENIIDESGMPKERFSAEFPKEGPSILRIQQVVRGDSAAYFCASSQGSRREQYFGPGTRLTVT.

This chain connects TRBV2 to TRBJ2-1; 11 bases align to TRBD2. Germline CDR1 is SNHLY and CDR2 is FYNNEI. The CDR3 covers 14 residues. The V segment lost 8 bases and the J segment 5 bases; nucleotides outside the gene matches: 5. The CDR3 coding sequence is TGTGCCAGCGTTAGCGGGAGGGCCGACAATGAGCAGTTCTTC. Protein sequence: CASVSGRADNEQFF.

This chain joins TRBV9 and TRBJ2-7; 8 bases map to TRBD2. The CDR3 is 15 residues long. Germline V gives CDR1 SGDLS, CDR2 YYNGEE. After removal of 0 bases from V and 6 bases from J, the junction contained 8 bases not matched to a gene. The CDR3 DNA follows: TGTGCCAGCAGCGTAGAACGGGAGGGCTGGGGCGAGCAGTACTTC. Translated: CASSVEREGWGEQYF.

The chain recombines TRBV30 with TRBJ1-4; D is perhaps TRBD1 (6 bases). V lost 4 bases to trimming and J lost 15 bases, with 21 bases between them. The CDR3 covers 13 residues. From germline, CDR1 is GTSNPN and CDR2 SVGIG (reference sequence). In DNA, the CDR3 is TGTGCCTGGACCCGGGACTTCGCAGGGGCTTTGTTTTTT. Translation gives CAWTRDFAGALFF.

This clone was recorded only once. The DNA for the CDR3 is TGTGCCTGGAGTGGGGGGACCACCAGAGGAGCGACCCAGTACTTC. Encoded protein: CAWSGGTTRGATQYF. The chain employs TRBV30 and TRBJ2-5, with D perhaps TRBD1 or TRBD2 (5 bases each). The CDR3 consists of 15 residues. The germline gives CDR1 GTSNPN, CDR2 SVGIG (reference sequence). The ends were cut back, 1 base at V and 7 bases at J, with 19 bases in the middle.

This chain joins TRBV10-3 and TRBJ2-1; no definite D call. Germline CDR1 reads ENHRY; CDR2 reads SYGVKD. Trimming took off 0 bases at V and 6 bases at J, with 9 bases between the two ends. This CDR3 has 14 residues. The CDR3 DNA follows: TGTGCCATCAGTGAGTCGGCAGCGACCAATGAGCAGTTCTTC. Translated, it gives CAISESAATNEQFF.

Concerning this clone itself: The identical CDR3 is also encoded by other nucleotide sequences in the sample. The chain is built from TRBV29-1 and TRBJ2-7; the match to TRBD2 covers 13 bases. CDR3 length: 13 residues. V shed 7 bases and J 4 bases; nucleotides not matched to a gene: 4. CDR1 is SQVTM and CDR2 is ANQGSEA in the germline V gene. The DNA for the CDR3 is TGCAGCGCCCGGACTAGCGGGAGTTACGAGCAGTACTTC. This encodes CSARTSGSYEQYF.

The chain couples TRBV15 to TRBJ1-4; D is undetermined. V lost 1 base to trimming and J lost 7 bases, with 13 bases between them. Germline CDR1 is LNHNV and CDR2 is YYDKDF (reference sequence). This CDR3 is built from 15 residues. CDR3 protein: CATSRVDRGSEKLFF. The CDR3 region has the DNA TGTGCCACCAGCAGAGTCGATCGAGGGAGTGAAAAACTGTTTTTT.

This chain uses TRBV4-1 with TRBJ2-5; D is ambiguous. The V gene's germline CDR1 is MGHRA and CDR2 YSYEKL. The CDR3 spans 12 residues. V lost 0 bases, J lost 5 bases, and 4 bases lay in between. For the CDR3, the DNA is TGCGCCAGCAGCCAAGATCGGGAGACCCAGTACTTC. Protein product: CASSQDRETQYF.

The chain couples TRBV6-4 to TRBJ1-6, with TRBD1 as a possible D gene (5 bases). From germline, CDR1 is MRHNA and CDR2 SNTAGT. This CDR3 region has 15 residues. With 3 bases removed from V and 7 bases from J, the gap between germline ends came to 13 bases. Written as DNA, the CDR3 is TGTGCCAGCAGTGAAGGTGGGACGGGGAATTCACCCCTCCACTTT. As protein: CASSEGGTGNSPLHF.

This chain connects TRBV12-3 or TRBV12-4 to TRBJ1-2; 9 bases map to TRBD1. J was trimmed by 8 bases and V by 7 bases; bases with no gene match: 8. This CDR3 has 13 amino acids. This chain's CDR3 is CASTIQGAGGYTF. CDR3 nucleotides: TGTGCCAGCACGATACAGGGGGCTGGAGGCTACACCTTC.

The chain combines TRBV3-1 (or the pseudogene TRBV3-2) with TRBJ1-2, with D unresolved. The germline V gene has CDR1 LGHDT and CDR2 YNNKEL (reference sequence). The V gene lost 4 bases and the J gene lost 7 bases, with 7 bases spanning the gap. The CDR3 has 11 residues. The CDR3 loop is CASSLRGGYTF. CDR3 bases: TGTGCCAGCAGCCTCCGGGGTGGCTACACCTTC.

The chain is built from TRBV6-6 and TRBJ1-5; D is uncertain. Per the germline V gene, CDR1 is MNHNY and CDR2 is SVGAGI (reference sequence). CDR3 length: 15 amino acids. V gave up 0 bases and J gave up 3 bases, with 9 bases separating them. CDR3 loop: CASSYSSGLNQPQHF. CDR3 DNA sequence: TGTGCCAGCAGTTACTCGTCCGGTCTCAATCAGCCCCAGCATTTT.

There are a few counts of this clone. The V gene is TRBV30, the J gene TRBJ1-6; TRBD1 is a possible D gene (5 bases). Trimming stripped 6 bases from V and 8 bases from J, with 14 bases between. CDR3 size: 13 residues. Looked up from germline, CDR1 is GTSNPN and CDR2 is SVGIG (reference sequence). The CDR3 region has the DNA TGTGCCTGCGAGGGGAGTGGGGATTCACCCCTCCACTTT. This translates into CACEGSGDSPLHF.

The CDR3 DNA reads TGTGCCATCAGTGAGTCGAAAGCAACTAATGAAAAACTGTTTTTT. Protein sequence: CAISESKATNEKLFF. The chain recombines TRBV10-3 with TRBJ1-4; D is ambiguous. V was trimmed by 0 bases and J by 0 bases, leaving 5 bases between them. Germline V gene lookup returns CDR1 ENHRY and CDR2 SYGVKD. The CDR3 has 15 amino acids.

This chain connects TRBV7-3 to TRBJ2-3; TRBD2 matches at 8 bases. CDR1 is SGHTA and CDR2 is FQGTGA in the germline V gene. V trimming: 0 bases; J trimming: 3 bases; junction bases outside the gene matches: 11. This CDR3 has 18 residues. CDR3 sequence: CASSLTPRTSGPTDTQYF. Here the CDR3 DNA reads TGTGCCAGCAGCTTAACGCCACGTACTAGCGGCCCGACAGATACGCAGTATTTT.

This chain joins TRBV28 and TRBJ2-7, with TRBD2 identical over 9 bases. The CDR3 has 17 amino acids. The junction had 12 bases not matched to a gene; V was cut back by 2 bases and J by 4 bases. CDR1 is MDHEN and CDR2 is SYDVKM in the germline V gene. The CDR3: CASSLVTRGTSLYEQYF. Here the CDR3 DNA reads TGTGCCAGCAGTTTAGTCACAAGGGGGACTAGCCTTTACGAGCAGTACTTC.

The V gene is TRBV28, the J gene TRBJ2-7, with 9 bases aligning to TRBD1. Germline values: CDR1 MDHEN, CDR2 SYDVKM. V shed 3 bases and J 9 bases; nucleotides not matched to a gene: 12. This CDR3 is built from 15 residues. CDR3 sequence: CASSLMGTGFLVQYF. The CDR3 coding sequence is TGTGCCAGCAGTTTGATGGGGACAGGGTTTCTCGTGCAGTACTTC.

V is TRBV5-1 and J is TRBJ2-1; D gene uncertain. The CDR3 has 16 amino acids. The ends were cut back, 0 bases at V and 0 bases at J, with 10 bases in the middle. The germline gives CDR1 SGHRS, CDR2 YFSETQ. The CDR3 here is CASSLANPSSYNEQFF. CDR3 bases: TGCGCCAGCAGCTTGGCCAATCCCAGCTCCTACAATGAGCAGTTCTTC.

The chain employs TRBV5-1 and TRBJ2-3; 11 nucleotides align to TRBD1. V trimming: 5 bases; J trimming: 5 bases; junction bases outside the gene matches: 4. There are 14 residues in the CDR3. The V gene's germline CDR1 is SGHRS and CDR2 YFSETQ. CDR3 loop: CASRGDRGGDTQYF. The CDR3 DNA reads TGCGCCAGCAGAGGGGACAGGGGGGGAGATACGCAGTATTTT.

DNA of the CDR3: TGTGCCAGCAAAAAAGAGGGCACCGGGGAGCTGTTTTTT. Protein sequence: CASKKEGTGELFF. This rearrangement joins TRBV3-1 (or the pseudogene TRBV3-2) to TRBJ2-2; a weak D match, TRBD2 (5 bases). V was trimmed by 7 bases and J by 4 bases, leaving 10 bases between them. Germline V gene data show CDR1 as LGHDT and CDR2 as YNNKEL (reference sequence). The CDR3 length is 13 residues.

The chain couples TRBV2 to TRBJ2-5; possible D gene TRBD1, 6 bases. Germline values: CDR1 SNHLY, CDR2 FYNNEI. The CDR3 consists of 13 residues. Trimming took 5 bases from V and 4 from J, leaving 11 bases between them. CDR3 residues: CASSQGLGETQYF. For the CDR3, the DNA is TGTGCCAGCAGTCAGGGGTTAGGAGAGACCCAGTACTTC.

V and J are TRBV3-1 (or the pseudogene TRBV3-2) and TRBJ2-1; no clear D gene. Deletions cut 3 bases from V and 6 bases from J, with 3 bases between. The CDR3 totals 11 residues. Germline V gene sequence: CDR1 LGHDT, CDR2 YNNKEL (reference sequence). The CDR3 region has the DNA TGTGCCAGCAGCCAGACCAATGAGCAGTTCTTC. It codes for CASSQTNEQFF.

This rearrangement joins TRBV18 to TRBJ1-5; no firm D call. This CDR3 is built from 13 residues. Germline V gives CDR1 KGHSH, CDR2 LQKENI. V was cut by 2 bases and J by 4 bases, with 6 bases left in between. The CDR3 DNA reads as TGTGCCAGCTCACCAACTCAAAATCAGCCCCAGCATTTT. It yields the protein CASSPTQNQPQHF.

In DNA form, the CDR3 reads TGTGCCAGCAGCTTAGAACAGAGCGGTGGCTACACCTTC. Translating gives CASSLEQSGGYTF. The chain joins TRBV5-6 to TRBJ1-2; D uncertain. This CDR3 has 13 amino acids. V shed 2 bases and J shed 7 bases, with 12 bases lying between them. Germline V CDR1 and CDR2: SGHDT, YYEEEE.

The CDR3 loop reads CASSKAGHYYEQYF. CDR3 nucleotide sequence: TGTGCCAGCAGCAAAGCGGGACACTACTACGAGCAGTACTTC. The chain joins TRBV21-1 to TRBJ2-7; TRBD1 is the table's D call and was not checked against the DNA. TRBV21-1 is noted as a pseudogene. This CDR3 region has 14 residues.

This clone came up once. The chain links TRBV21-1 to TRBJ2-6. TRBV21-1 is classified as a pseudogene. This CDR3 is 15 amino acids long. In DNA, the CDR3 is TGTGCCAGCAGCTTACACCGGCCTGGGGCCAACGTCCTGACTTTC. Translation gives CASSLHRPGANVLTF.

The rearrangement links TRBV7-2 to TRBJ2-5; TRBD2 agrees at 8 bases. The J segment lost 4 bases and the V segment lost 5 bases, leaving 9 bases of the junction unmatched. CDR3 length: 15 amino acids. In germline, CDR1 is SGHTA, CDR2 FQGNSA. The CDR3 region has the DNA TGTGCCAGCAGCCCCCCTGGTCTAGCGGGAGAGACCCAGTACTTC. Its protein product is CASSPPGLAGETQYF.